A single sample is the source of the 2 T cell receptor beta chains below, sequenced in a study. Via MiXCR, TCRdb re-called the 5' RACE reads, giving one row per CDR3 protein. The sample holds around 21,000 distinct CDR3 sequences, about 29% seen once. The sequenced sample consisted of tumor-infiltrating naive CD4+ T cells sorted from the breast tumor. Subset noted: naive CD4+ T cells, CD4+CD45RA+CD25-. Receptors were obtained from a female donor with breast cancer.

This clonotype was counted a few times. The chain has TRBV10-3 and TRBJ2-1; D possibly corresponds to TRBD2 (6 bases). The CDR3 has 15 amino acids. Germline V gene lookup returns CDR1 ENHRY and CDR2 SYGVKD. Trimming pared 4 bases from V and 6 bases from J, leaving 16 bases between. The CDR3 sequence: CAISGFGGIGNEQFF. CDR3 nucleotide sequence: TGTGCCATCAGTGGGTTCGGAGGGATAGGCAATGAGCAGTTCTTC.

On this clonotype itself: The final CDR3 position lacks the conserved phenylalanine or tryptophan, pointing to a likely read error. The V and J genes are TRBV20-1 and TRBJ2-7, with TRBD1 matching 11 bases. CDR1 is DFQATT and CDR2 is SNEGSKA in the germline V gene (reference sequence). The ends lost 6 bases at V and 3 bases at J; junction bases unmatched: 7. This CDR3 contains 14 residues. The CDR3 is CSAEGTGGNYEQYS. The CDR3, as DNA: TGCAGTGCGGAAGGGACAGGGGGAAACTACGAGCAGTACTCC.